Detailed here is one T cell receptor (beta chain). What antigen it recognizes has not been identified. The sample holds no much larger clone one base away, and base qualities are not on file. The CDR3 measures 19 amino acids from cysteine to phenylalanine. Left in the record is the CDR3 DNA by itself, 57 bases read in frame from the first base. Compared with germline, V lacks 4 bases and J lacks 0 bases; bases without a gene match: 12. This sample stems from a study of blood T cell repertoires in COVID-19 (dated by TCRdb to 2018 to 2021). General notes on the study: Collaborator samples came from the United States, Italy and Spain and covered acute and convalescent phases of COVID-19. Where available, HLA class I and class II types were obtained from metadata supplied by the sample provider rather than from assay-based typing. The prospective study material was composed of cDNA or gDNA derived from T cells, B-cell-depleted T cells, or PBMCs. The repertoires were made available in a free public database intended to serve as a resource for research on the immune response to SARS-CoV-2. A de-identified subject ID, COVID-19 status, age in years and sex were almost always included in the sample metadata. The samples were drawn from the first 160 participants of the ongoing ImmuneRACE study and from 950 to 1,500 subjects provided by 6 global collaborators. Deeply sampled blood TCRbeta repertoires from subjects exposed to, actively infected with, or recovered from COVID-19 were included in the dataset. The paper as a whole reports these results and caveats: How much clinical and demographic metadata was included differed by source and by participant, and the metadata was provided uncurated.

TCRbeta CDR3 regions were amplified from genomic DNA using the immunoSEQ Assay, a bias-controlled multiplex PCR. As for the original processing: The number of nucleated cells in each sample was estimated from the amplification of reference gene primers within the assay. Sequence reads were collapsed and filtered to measure the absolute abundance of every unique TCRbeta CDR3 rearrangement. For each sample, productive Simpson clonality was calculated as the square root of Simpson's diversity index across productive rearrangements. Entries here come from immuneACCESS through TCRdb and include only in-frame sequences with V and J called. Some clones fail to appear in such tables; in the studies checked, an unresolved V gene covers under half of the shortfall, and the cause of the remainder is unknown. V and J calls and clone size follow that table, whereas D and trimming were derived from the DNA. A total of roughly 300,000 clones appear in this sample, about nine tenths of them only once. The ten largest clones capture around 1.1% of the sample.

Enrolling through a virtual design, the prospective study's participants ranged in age from roughly 18 to 89 years and lived across about two dozen United States geographic areas. In the prospective study, participants were assigned to cohorts based on the clinical history participants reported in a screening survey and a study questionnaire. Recovered participants in ImmuneRACE Cohort 3 were defined as having two consecutive negative NP/OP PCR tests, clearance from a healthcare professional, or resolution of symptoms. In the prospective study, whole blood, serum and a nasopharyngeal or oropharyngeal swab were collected from each participant by mobile phlebotomists. Prospective study participants could optionally give additional blood draws and questionnaires over an approximately two-month period. Before DNA extraction, blood samples from the prospective study were shipped at room temperature or frozen.

The rearranged chain carries TRBV23-1 and TRBJ2-4; 10 junctional bases match TRBD1. TRBV23-1 has ORF status, its function being uncertain. The sample was PBMCs or T cells enriched from blood (not recorded which). This TCR was sampled from a woman aged 30 to 39 who had recovered from COVID-19. The nucleotide sequence is given as TGCGCCAGCAGTCCAAGACTCGGGACAGGGGACTCAGCCAAAAACATTCAGTACTTC. It translates as CASSPRLGTGDSAKNIQYF.